The 27 T cell receptor beta chains reported below all come from one sample, sequenced in a study of shared clonotypes between healthy human individuals. TCRdb keeps only in-frame clones here, not all; method: immunoSEQ multiplex PCR. The profile covers about 2.4 million clones, with just over 90% appearing a single time and under 0.15% taken by the ten largest. The sequenced sample consisted of naive CD4+ T cells sorted from blood. The subset was: CD45RA+ positively selected. These TCRs come from a man between 18 and 35 years old in good health.

J is TRBJ1-2 and V is TRBV12-5; no firm D call. This CDR3 comprises 13 residues. Trimming took 6 bases from V and 8 from J, leaving 16 bases between them. CDR1 LGHNT and CDR2 FRNRAP come from the germline V gene. CDR3 in amino acids: CASGRNSGTGYTF. CDR3 nucleotide sequence: TGTGCTAGTGGGCGGAACAGTGGAACGGGCTACACCTTC.

The chain joins TRBV9 to TRBJ1-5; 12 nucleotides match TRBD1. This CDR3 is built from 15 residues. V lost 4 bases, J lost 8 bases, and 7 bases stayed unmatched. From germline, CDR1 is SGDLS and CDR2 YYNGEE. The DNA of the CDR3 is TGTGCCAGCAGCCGGGACAGGGGGCTTATAGAGCCCCAGCATTTT. Protein sequence: CASSRDRGLIEPQHF.

The chain has TRBV7-9 and TRBJ1-5, with D uncertain. The length of the CDR3 is 14 residues. V lost 5 bases and J 3 bases, leaving 11 bases between the germline ends. Germline V gene data show CDR1 as SEHNR and CDR2 as FQNEAQ (reference sequence). CDR3 DNA sequence: TGTGCCAGCAGCGCCGACGGATCCAATCAGCCCCAGCATTTT. Its protein product is CASSADGSNQPQHF.

V usage is TRBV5-1 and J usage is TRBJ1-3; D is unresolved. The CDR3 spans 16 residues. The V end was cut by 0 bases, the J end by 0 bases, with 10 bases between. Germline values: CDR1 SGHRS, CDR2 YFSETQ. CDR3 region: CASSLVETFSGNTIYF. The CDR3 bases are TGCGCCAGCAGCTTGGTTGAAACTTTCTCTGGAAACACCATATATTTT.

The chain combines TRBV28 with TRBJ2-3, with D perhaps TRBD1 (6 bases). Looked up from germline, CDR1 is MDHEN and CDR2 is SYDVKM. The CDR3 has 16 residues. V shed 4 bases and J shed 0 bases, with 14 bases lying between them. CDR3 bases: TGTGCCAGCAGTTCCAAAGGACAGTTTAGCACAGATACGCAGTATTTT. Protein sequence: CASSSKGQFSTDTQYF.

V is TRBV6-5 and J is TRBJ2-5; no reliable D call. V was clipped by 2 bases and J by 4 bases, with 5 bases between them. The CDR3 contains 12 residues. In germline, CDR1 is MNHEY, CDR2 SVGAGI. As DNA, the CDR3 is TGTGCCAGCAGTTACCATGGAGAGACCCAGTACTTC. Amino acids: CASSYHGETQYF.

The J gene is TRBJ1-4, the V gene TRBV4-1; D perhaps matches TRBD1 (5 bases). This CDR3 region has 15 residues. Germline loops: CDR1 MGHRA, CDR2 YSYEKL. V shed 4 bases and J shed 8 bases, with 17 bases lying between them. The CDR3 coding sequence is TGCGCCAGCAGCCCAGCCGGGACGGCGCAAGAAAAACTGTTTTTT. Amino acids: CASSPAGTAQEKLFF.

The J gene is TRBJ1-2, the V gene TRBV2; 11 bases agree with TRBD1. Germline loops: CDR1 SNHLY, CDR2 FYNNEI. Trimming cost V 6 bases and J 4 bases; bases outside gene matches: 4. CDR3 size: 14 residues. The DNA for the CDR3 is TGTGCCAGCAGGGTCGGACAGGGGGCCTATGGCTACACCTTC. It codes for CASRVGQGAYGYTF.

This chain uses TRBV28 with TRBJ2-1; 15 nucleotides line up with TRBD2. The germline CDR1 and CDR2 sequences are MDHEN and SYDVKM. Trimming took 6 bases from V and 4 from J; bases not matched to a gene: 4. This CDR3 comprises 16 residues. CDR3 bases: TGTGCCAGCAGCGGGACTAGCGGGGGGCTTTACAATGAGCAGTTCTTC. Encoded protein: CASSGTSGGLYNEQFF. The full variable domain, its missing parts supplied by reference TRBV28 and TRBJ2-1, is DVKVTQSSRYLVKRTGEKVFLECVQDMDHENMFWYRQDPGLGLRLIYFSYDVKMKEKGDIPEGYSVSREKKERFSLILESASTNQTSMYLCASSGTSGGLYNEQFFGPGTRLTVL.

This clone appeared a few times. V gene TRBV7-9 combines with J gene TRBJ1-2; 7 bases are shared with TRBD1. CDR3 length equals 14 residues. With 5 bases clipped from V and 4 bases from J, the junction kept 7 bases outside the gene matches. Germline values: CDR1 SEHNR, CDR2 FQNEAQ (reference sequence). The DNA for the CDR3 is TGTGCCAGCAGCATTAAGGGACAGAGCTATGGCTACACCTTC. This gives the protein CASSIKGQSYGYTF.

The J gene is TRBJ2-5, the V gene TRBV7-6, with TRBD2 identical over 12 bases. This CDR3 spans 16 amino acids. CDR1 SGHVS and CDR2 FNYEAQ come from the germline V gene. Losses at the gene ends were 3 bases for V and 4 bases for J; bases not matched to a gene: 6. CDR3 sequence: CASSFVGLAGTETQYF. CDR3 coding DNA: TGTGCCAGCAGCTTTGTCGGACTAGCGGGGACAGAGACCCAGTACTTC.

The chain uses TRBV18 and TRBJ1-6; possible D gene TRBD1, 5 bases. This CDR3 is 15 amino acids long. Per germline, CDR1 KGHSH and CDR2 LQKENI. V dropped 0 bases and J dropped 6 bases, with 9 bases sitting between them. CDR3 region: CASSPPGHLNSPLHF. The DNA of the CDR3 is TGTGCCAGCTCACCACCTGGACACCTTAATTCACCCCTCCACTTT.

This clone was seen just once. Distinct nucleotide sequences in the sample also encode this CDR3. The chain combines TRBV7-2 with TRBJ1-2, with D possibly being TRBD1 (5 bases). CDR3 length: 13 residues. The V end lost 1 base, the J end lost 4 bases, and 7 bases lay between the germline ends. Germline V CDR1 and CDR2: SGHTA, FQGNSA. CDR3 nucleotide sequence: TGTGCCAGCAGCTTAGAAACAGGCTATGGCTACACCTTC. It codes for CASSLETGYGYTF.

This clone was picked up one time. V and J are TRBV4-3 and TRBJ1-3; no reliable D call. Germline CDR1 LGHNA, CDR2 YSLEER. The ends were cut back, 5 bases at V and 2 bases at J, with 10 bases in the middle. The CDR3 length is 14 residues. Here the CDR3 reads CASSYQAAGNTIYF. The CDR3 coding sequence is TGCGCCAGCAGCTACCAGGCTGCTGGAAACACCATATATTTT.

This sequence joins TRBV30 and TRBJ2-1; tentative D call: TRBD2 (7 bases). The CDR3 consists of 12 residues. Trimming took off 4 bases at V and 6 bases at J, with 10 bases between the two ends. Germline V lookup: CDR1 GTSNPN, CDR2 SVGIG (reference sequence). Here the CDR3 reads CAWTGGPNEQFF. The DNA of the CDR3 is TGTGCCTGGACGGGGGGCCCCAATGAGCAGTTCTTC.

This chain joins TRBV10-3 and TRBJ1-6; D is unresolved. Germline CDR1 ENHRY, CDR2 SYGVKD. With 2 bases removed from V and 2 bases from J, the gap between germline ends came to 4 bases. CDR3 length: 14 amino acids. For the CDR3, the DNA is TGTGCCATCAGTGAGGGGGCCTATAATTCACCCCTCCACTTT. It encodes CAISEGAYNSPLHF.

Comments on this clone: Relative to the germline gene, one junction end is altered; a read error may explain this. V is TRBV19 and J is TRBJ1-2; the D is unclear. There are 15 residues in the CDR3. Germline V gene sequence: CDR1 LNHDA, CDR2 SQIVND (reference sequence). CDR3 residues: CASSVDKAQHYGYTF. The CDR3 nucleotides read TGTGCCAGTAGTGTAGACAAGGCCCAGCACTATGGCTACACCTTC. The variable domain in full, with the rest retrieved from reference TRBV19 and TRBJ1-2, is DGGITQSPKYLFRKEGQNVTLSCEQNLNHDAMYWYRQDPGQGLRLIYYSQIVNDFQKGDIAEGYSVSREKKESFPLTVTSAQKNPTAFYLCASSVDKAQHYGYTFGSGTRLTVV.

This clone was counted a single time. This chain joins TRBV7-9 and TRBJ2-7, with 7 nucleotides matching TRBD2. The CDR3 extends over 15 amino acids. In germline, CDR1 is SEHNR, CDR2 FQNEAQ (reference sequence). V shed 1 base, J shed 5 bases, and the junction held 8 bases outside the gene matches. The CDR3 sequence: CASSLESGGRDEQYF. CDR3 DNA sequence: TGTGCCAGCAGCTTAGAGTCCGGGGGGAGAGACGAGCAGTACTTC.

For the CDR3, the DNA is TGTGCCAGCAGCTTAGGAGGGACCAACCAAGAGACCCAGTACTTC. Protein product: CASSLGGTNQETQYF. The chain is built from TRBV11-3 and TRBJ2-5; D possibly matches TRBD1 or TRBD2 (5 bases each). The V gene's germline CDR1 is SGHNT and CDR2 YENEEA. Trimming took off 1 base at V and 0 bases at J, with 9 bases between the two ends. This CDR3 has 15 amino acids.

The V call is TRBV7-9, the J call TRBJ1-1; D may be TRBD1 (5 bases). V was pared by 2 bases and J by 1 base, with 17 bases between. CDR3 size: 17 residues. CDR1 is SEHNR and CDR2 is FQNEAQ in the germline V gene (reference sequence). The CDR3 sequence: CASSLLVTGTANTEAFF. The CDR3 DNA sequence: TGTGCCAGCAGCTTACTTGTGACGGGGACGGCGAACACTGAAGCTTTCTTT.

The chain joins TRBV10-3 to TRBJ1-5; TRBD1 matches 7 bases. Germline V lookup: CDR1 ENHRY, CDR2 SYGVKD. V lost 6 bases to trimming and J lost 3 bases; unmatched junction nucleotides: 2. CDR3 size: 13 residues. CDR3 nucleotide sequence: TGTGCCATCAGGGGGACAGACAATCAGCCCCAGCATTTT. It yields the protein CAIRGTDNQPQHF.

This rearrangement joins TRBV12-5 to TRBJ2-1, with 9 nucleotides matching TRBD2. Trimming removed 5 bases from V and 6 bases from J; junction bases left unmatched: 20. The CDR3 is made up of 19 amino acids. CDR1 and CDR2 (germline): LGHNT, FRNRAP. CDR3 DNA sequence: TGTGCTAGTGGTCTGGCGGGACACCTTCTAGCGGGGAGATTCAATGAGCAGTTCTTC. Translated: CASGLAGHLLAGRFNEQFF.

The chain joins TRBV5-1 to TRBJ2-7, with 8 bases aligning to TRBD1. The CDR3 has 14 amino acids. V was pared by 2 bases and J by 5 bases, with 6 bases of the junction left unmatched. Germline V lookup: CDR1 SGHRS, CDR2 YFSETQ. This CDR3 is CASSLGTGGHEQYF. In DNA form, the CDR3 reads TGCGCCAGCAGCTTAGGGACAGGTGGCCACGAGCAGTACTTC.

This chain joins TRBV10-2 and TRBJ1-6; a possible D gene is TRBD1 (5 bases). V gave up 0 bases and J gave up 13 bases, with 16 bases separating them. CDR3 length equals 15 residues. Looked up from germline, CDR1 is WSHSY and CDR2 is SAAADI. The CDR3 here is CASSESPGNLDPLHF. As DNA, the CDR3 is TGCGCCAGCAGTGAGTCTCCAGGGAACCTTGATCCCCTCCACTTT.

The chain employs TRBV28 and TRBJ2-7; 9 nucleotides line up with TRBD1. This CDR3 contains 15 residues. V lost 6 bases to trimming and J lost 0 bases; unmatched junction nucleotides: 6. The V gene's germline CDR1 is MDHEN and CDR2 SYDVKM. The CDR3 nucleotides are TGTGCCAGCAGACCACAGGGGGCATTCTCCTACGAGCAGTACTTC. Amino acids: CASRPQGAFSYEQYF. Based on the CDR3 plus reference TRBV28 and TRBJ2-7, the full variable domain is DVKVTQSSRYLVKRTGEKVFLECVQDMDHENMFWYRQDPGLGLRLIYFSYDVKMKEKGDIPEGYSVSREKKERFSLILESASTNQTSMYLCASRPQGAFSYEQYFGPGTRLTVT.

The chain has TRBV19 and TRBJ2-7; TRBD2 matches at 11 bases. Germline V CDR1 and CDR2: LNHDA, SQIVND (reference sequence). The CDR3 consists of 14 residues. V trimming: 8 bases; J trimming: 5 bases; junction bases outside the gene matches: 8. DNA for the CDR3: TGTGCCAGTCGTCAGGGACTAGCGGCCAACGAGCAGTACTTC. This sequence encodes CASRQGLAANEQYF.

Comment on this clone: This specimen includes other DNA sequences encoding the same CDR3. The gene calls are TRBV27 and TRBJ1-2; tentatively, D is TRBD1 (5 bases). The CDR3 sequence is 13 residues long. From germline, CDR1 is MNHEY and CDR2 SMNVEV (reference sequence). V lost 3 bases and J 0 bases, leaving 5 bases between the germline ends. For the CDR3, the DNA is TGTGCCAGCAGTTTGACAGCTAACTATGGCTACACCTTC. This encodes CASSLTANYGYTF.